This entry is about one TCR beta chain. This clone was found once. It has no known antigen specificity. Base qualities are missing; no much larger clone stands one base away. This sample is part of a study of shared T cell receptors in the human thymus (dated by TCRdb to 2020 to 2023). Regarding the study in general: The study examined how self-reactive, shared T-cell receptor alpha chains are generated in the human thymus.

The library was made by the immunoSEQ multiplex PCR assay. TCRdb retrieved this table from immuneACCESS and kept in-frame rearrangements only. Not all clones are present; in checked studies, unresolved V genes account for under half, and no reason is known for the remainder. In all, the sample holds 500,000 to 550,000 clones, and about 84% of those were seen once. Of the sample, around 0.013% falls within the top ten clones. Via the germline V gene (reference sequence), CDR1 is MNHEY and CDR2 SMNVEV. Its CDR3 holds 20 amino acids, cysteine through phenylalanine. This entry keeps only the CDR3 DNA: 60 bases, framed from base 1. V trim: 2 bases; J trim: 5 bases; unmatched bases: 15. This same sample was also part of a study on human thymus T cells. The second source states: The donors were immunologically healthy infants in Finland who had open corrective cardiac surgery for congenital heart defects. Thymus tissue was collected as surgical resects that were removed during corrective cardiac surgery. Biased V and J gene segment usage appeared to be present in both thymic and peripheral blood repertoires. The related research found that thymic TCR repertoires overlapped highly between unrelated individuals. The study used eight infant thymus samples plus four related peripheral blood samples to characterize TCR alpha and beta repertoires. The cohort included several male and two female infants, with donor ages spanning 7 to 244 days. Thymocytes were freed from the tissue by mechanical means and kept at -70 degrees C as pellets of about 9-33 million cells. A QIAsymphony instrument was used to extract genomic DNA from frozen cell pellets. The immunoSEQ multiplex PCR assay was used to amplify the TCRB and TCRAD loci from a standardized quantity of quality-controlled genomic DNA. The amplicons spanned the V(D)J region and were long enough to cover the CDR3 and allow V and J genes to be identified. The commercial immunoSEQ service was used to sequence amplicons on an Illumina platform. Primer bias and sequencing errors were corrected using previously described methods, and TCRAD and TCRB definitions followed the IMGT database. Repertoires were analysed with immunoSEQ Analyzer 3.0 and VDJTools, covering basic statistics, V/J segment usage, diversity estimates, rarefaction and pairwise overlap. Diversity was estimated with Chao1, ChaoE, Efron-Thisted, Shannon and inverse Simpson indices, and also on datasets down-sampled to the smallest sample. For repertoire overlap, CDR3 nucleotide sequence, V gene and J gene had to match strictly, and clustering was done by Jaccard-based multidimensional scaling. Thymus samples yielded on average approximately 840,000 unique TCRB clonotypes, compared with 80,000 to 85,000 from blood samples.

The sequence links TRBV27 to TRBJ2-7, with 16 bases aligning to TRBD2. The sequenced material came from thymocytes. The clonotype originates from a boy in the first two years of life with a congenital heart defect. Donor details come from another sample of the same person, matched by shared clones. CDR3 protein: CASSLRGLPGTSGRANEQYF. The sequenced DNA is TGTGCCAGCAGTTTAAGGGGACTCCCCGGGACTAGCGGGAGGGCCAACGAGCAGTACTTC.